This is a list of T cell receptor beta chains from one sample in a study of cytomegalovirus exposure and HLA in healthy donors. Assay used: immunoSEQ multiplex PCR; TCRdb lists only in-frame clones, some missing. The table includes more than 110,000 clones, 60% to 85% detected once. Material: PBMCs. The receptors originated from a male donor in good health and CMV-seropositive. Each CDR3 is given with its conserved first and last residue. A D gene is named only where the DNA matches it firmly. Expanded clones get a size class; other rows say once, few or many, or leave the size out.

-	TRBV7-2	-	TRBJ1-5	TGTGCCAGCAGCTTAGGAGGGCGTCAGCCCCAGCATTTT	CASSLGGRQPQHF
-	TRBV10-3	-	TRBJ2-7	TGTGCCATCAGTGAAATAGCGGAGAACTACGAGCAGTACTTC	CAISEIAENYEQYF
TRBD1	TRBV11-2	-	TRBJ2-7	TGTGCCAGCAGCTTAGATATGCGACAGGGCTCCTACGAGCAGTACTTC	CASSLDMRQGSYEQYF
-	TRBV7-3	-	TRBJ2-5	TGTGCCAGCAGCCCGGGAGTTGGGAGGTCGGAGACCCAGTACTTC	CASSPGVGRSETQYF
TRBD1	TRBV7-9	-	TRBJ2-7	TGTGCCAGCCCCAGGACAGGACCTAACCCCGAGCAGTACTTC	CASPRTGPNPEQYF
TRBD1	TRBV5-1	-	TRBJ1-2	TGCGCCAGCAGCCCTCCCTCGACAGGGGCTGGCTACACCTTC	CASSPPSTGAGYTF
-	TRBV6-6	few	TRBJ2-7	TGTGCCAGCAGGGGTACAGGGTTTTTCTACGAGCAGTACTTC	CASRGTGFFYEQYF
TRBD2	TRBV6-4	-	TRBJ2-7	TGTGCCAGCAGTGAAGCACCGGGACTAGGCTACGAGCAGTACTTC	CASSEAPGLGYEQYF
-	TRBV28	-	TRBJ2-1	TGTGCCAGCAGTGTTCATTCACTAACGCCATCCTACAATGAGCAGTTCTTC	CASSVHSLTPSYNEQFF
-	TRBV7-7	-	TRBJ2-7	TGTGCTAGCAGCTTAGTCCGTACGGGGGAGCAGTACTTC	CASSLVRTGEQYF
-	TRBV7-3	-	TRBJ2-3	TGTGCCAGCAGCTTAGGGGTCGGGAAGTCGAATACGCAGTATTTT	CASSLGVGKSNTQYF
TRBD1	TRBV7-9	-	TRBJ2-3	TGTGCCAGCAGCCTGGGACAGGGAAGGGAGACAGATACGCAGTATTTT	CASSLGQGRETDTQYF
TRBD1	TRBV7-3	-	TRBJ2-3	TGTGCCAGCAGCCGACAGGGCAGCACAGATACGCAGTATTTT	CASSRQGSTDTQYF
-	TRBV30	once	TRBJ2-1	TGTGCCCAGGCGACCGTCTACAATGAGCAGTTCTTC	CAQATVYNEQFF
-	TRBV11-2	-	TRBJ2-7	TGTGCCAGCAGCGCTCCGGGGTGGAGGTCCTACGAGCAGTACTTC	CASSAPGWRSYEQYF
TRBD2	TRBV9	-	TRBJ2-2	TGTGCCAGCAGCTTAGGGACTAGCGCCCTCGCCGGGGAGCTGTTTTTT	CASSLGTSALAGELFF
-	TRBV7-5	few	TRBJ2-1	TGTGCCAGAAGCTTAGCGGGTTCTACCATCTCCGAGCAGTTCTTC	CARSLAGSTISEQFF
TRBD2	TRBV4-1	-	TRBJ2-7	TGCGCCAGCAGCCGGCAGGGAGGGGACTCCTACGAGCAGTACTTC	CASSRQGGDSYEQYF
TRBD1	TRBV9	-	TRBJ2-2	TGTGCCAGCACCCCGACAGGGGGAACCGGGGAGCTGTTTTTT	CASTPTGGTGELFF
-	TRBV6-4	-	TRBJ2-2	TGTGCCAGCAGCCCGACCGACTCGAACACCGGGGAGCTGTTTTTT	CASSPTDSNTGELFF
-	TRBV28	-	TRBJ1-1	TGTGCCAGCAGCCTAGGAGGGCTCACTGAAGCTTTCTTT	CASSLGGLTEAFF
TRBD1	TRBV7-6	-	TRBJ2-5	TGTGCCAGCAGCTCCCGACAGGGGACGACCCAGTACTTC	CASSSRQGTTQYF
-	TRBV6-1	once	TRBJ2-4	TGTGCCAGTCTCGGACTAACAGGTGGCAAAAACATTCAGTACTTC	CASLGLTGGKNIQYF
TRBD1	TRBV14	-	TRBJ2-1	TGTGCCAGCAGCGACTTCGGACAGGGCTCGGGGAGTGAGCAGTTCTTC	CASSDFGQGSGSEQFF
TRBD1	TRBV7-9	-	TRBJ2-7	TGTGCCAGCAGCCTACATTACTCGACAGGGTACGAGCAGTACTTC	CASSLHYSTGYEQYF
-	TRBV6-6	few	TRBJ1-5	TGTGCCAGCAGTAGGCGGGACGGGAGCAATCAGCCCCAGCATTTT	CASSRRDGSNQPQHF
TRBD1	TRBV7-2	-	TRBJ1-1	TGTGCCAGCAGCGCCCTGACAGGGGGCCTAGGGAACACTGAAGCTTTCTTT	CASSALTGGLGNTEAFF
-	TRBV19	-	TRBJ1-2	TGTGCCAGTAGTCCCCCGACGGGAGCTTATGGCTACACCTTC	CASSPPTGAYGYTF